Reported below is one TCR beta chain. This record belongs to a study of OX40 agonist ivuxolimab in advanced cancers. This CDR3 comprises 13 residues. V was trimmed by 5 bases and J by 8 bases, leaving 13 bases between them. The V gene's germline CDR1 is LNHDA and CDR2 SQIVND (reference sequence). Produced via immunoSEQ multiplex PCR; TCRdb's table is partial and in-frame only. The data hold 60,000 or so clones, with approximately 91% observed a single time. The gene calls are TRBV19 and TRBJ2-1; the D gene could be TRBD1 or TRBD2 (5 bases each). The sequence was collected from an adult with an advanced solid tumor such as melanoma, head and neck, liver or kidney cancer. This material consisted of CD4+ or CD8+ T cells sorted from blood, taken in a trial of the OX40 agonist ivuxolimab. CDR3 DNA: TGTGCCAGTAGTTCCGAGAGGGGCGATGAGCAGTTCTTC. Encoded protein: CASSSERGDEQFF.